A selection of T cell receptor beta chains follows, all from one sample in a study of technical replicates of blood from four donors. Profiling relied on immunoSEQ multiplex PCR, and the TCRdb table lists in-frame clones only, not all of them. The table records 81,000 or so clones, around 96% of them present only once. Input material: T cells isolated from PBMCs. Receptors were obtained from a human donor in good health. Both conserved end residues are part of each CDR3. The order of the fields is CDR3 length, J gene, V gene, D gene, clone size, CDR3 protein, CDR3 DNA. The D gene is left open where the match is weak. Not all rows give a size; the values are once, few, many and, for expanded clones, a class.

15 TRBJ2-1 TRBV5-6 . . CASSRPQPGTFEQFF TGTGCCAGCAGCAGGCCGCAGCCAGGGACTTTTGAGCAGTTCTTC
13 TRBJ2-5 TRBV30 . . CAWSRAPTGAQYF TGTGCCTGGAGTCGGGCCCCCACGGGAGCCCAGTACTTC
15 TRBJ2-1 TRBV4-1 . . CASSQARVSYNEQFF TGCGCCAGCAGCCAAGCGCGGGTAAGCTACAATGAGCAGTTCTTC
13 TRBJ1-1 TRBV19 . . CASSIGRGTEAFF TGTGCCAGTAGTATAGGCAGAGGAACTGAAGCTTTCTTT
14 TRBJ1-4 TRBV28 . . CASSIQATNEKLFF TGTGCCAGCAGTATACAGGCAACTAATGAAAAACTGTTTTTT
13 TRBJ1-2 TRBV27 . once CASSSGGLYGYTF TGTGCCAGCAGTTCGGGGGGCTTGTATGGCTACACCTTC
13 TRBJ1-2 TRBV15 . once CATSRGPTGGYTF TGTGCCACCAGCAGGGGTCCAACGGGTGGCTACACCTTC
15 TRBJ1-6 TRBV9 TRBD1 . CASSVYQGAGSPLHF TGTGCCAGCAGCGTATATCAGGGGGCGGGATCACCCCTCCACTTT
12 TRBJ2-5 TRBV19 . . CASSAGLKTQYF TGTGCCAGTAGTGCAGGGTTGAAGACCCAGTACTTC
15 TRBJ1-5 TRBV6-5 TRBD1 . CASSSGTGFNQPQHF TGTGCCAGCAGTTCGGGGACAGGGTTCAATCAGCCCCAGCATTTT
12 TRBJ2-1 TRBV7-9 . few CASSSGKDEQFF TGTGCCAGCAGCTCCGGGAAAGATGAGCAGTTCTTC
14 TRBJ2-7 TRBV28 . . CASRILGGKGEQYF TGTGCCAGCAGAATCCTAGGCGGGAAGGGCGAGCAGTACTTC
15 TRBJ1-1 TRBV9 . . CASSPRGGHSREPFF TGTGCCAGCAGCCCCCGGGGAGGACACTCCCGAGAGCCTTTCTTT
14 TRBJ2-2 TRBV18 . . CASSPDSNTGELFF TGTGCCAGCTCACCAGACTCCAACACCGGGGAGCTGTTTTTT
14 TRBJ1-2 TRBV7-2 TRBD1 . CASSIQGGAYGYTF TGTGCCAGCAGTATCCAGGGGGGTGCATATGGCTACACCTTC
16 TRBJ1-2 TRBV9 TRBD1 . CASSRDRGSANYGYTF TGTGCCAGCAGCCGGGACAGGGGATCGGCTAACTATGGCTACACCTTC
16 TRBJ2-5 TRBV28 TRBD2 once CASSSLTSGLQETQYF TGTGCCAGCAGTTCCTTAACTAGCGGGTTACAAGAGACCCAGTACTTC
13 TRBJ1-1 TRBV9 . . CASNPQGFSEAFF TGTGCCAGCAATCCGCAGGGTTTCTCTGAAGCTTTCTTT
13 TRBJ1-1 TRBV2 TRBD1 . CASKVQGASEAFF TGTGCCAGCAAAGTACAGGGGGCTTCTGAAGCTTTCTTT
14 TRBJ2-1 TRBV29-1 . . CSVVDRGPYNEQFF TGCAGCGTTGTGGACCGAGGGCCTTACAATGAGCAGTTCTTC
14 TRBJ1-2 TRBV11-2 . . CASSSGDANYGYTF TGTGCCAGCAGCTCAGGGGACGCCAACTATGGCTACACCTTC
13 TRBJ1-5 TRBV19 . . CASSIAGLQPQHF TGTGCCAGTAGTATCGCAGGGCTGCAGCCCCAGCATTTT
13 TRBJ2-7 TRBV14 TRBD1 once CASQGQGAYEQYF TGTGCCAGCCAGGGGCAGGGGGCCTACGAGCAGTACTTC
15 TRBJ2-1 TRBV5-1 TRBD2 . CASSFTSGGYNEQFF TGCGCCAGCAGCTTTACTAGCGGGGGGTACAATGAGCAGTTCTTC
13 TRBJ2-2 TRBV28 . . CASKRSNTGELFF TGTGCCAGTAAGCGGTCGAACACCGGGGAGCTGTTTTTT
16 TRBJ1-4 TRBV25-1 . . CASKGVWAYTNEKLFF TGTGCCAGCAAGGGGGTTTGGGCTTATACTAATGAAAAACTGTTTTTT
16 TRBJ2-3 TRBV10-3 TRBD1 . CAISPADRSDTDTQYF TGTGCCATCAGTCCCGCGGACAGGTCGGACACAGATACGCAGTATTTT
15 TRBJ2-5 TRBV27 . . CASSLSAGPQETQYF TGTGCCAGCAGTTTATCTGCGGGACCACAAGAGACCCAGTACTTC
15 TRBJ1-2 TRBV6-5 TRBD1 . CASSRTGTANYGYTF TGTGCCAGCAGCCGCACCGGGACAGCCAACTATGGCTACACCTTC
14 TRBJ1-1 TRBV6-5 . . CASSYGQMNTEAFF TGTGCCAGCAGTTACGGACAGATGAACACTGAAGCTTTCTTT
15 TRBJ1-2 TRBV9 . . CASSGPHRGSYGYTF TGTGCCAGCAGCGGGCCCCATCGAGGTTCCTATGGCTACACCTTC
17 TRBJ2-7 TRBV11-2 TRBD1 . CASSSHMGTGKTYEQYF TGTGCCAGCAGCTCCCACATGGGGACAGGAAAAACCTACGAGCAGTACTTC
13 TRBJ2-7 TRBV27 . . CASSLTNSYEQYF TGTGCCAGCAGTTTAACTAACTCCTACGAGCAGTACTTC
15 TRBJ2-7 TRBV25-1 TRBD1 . CASSDQTRGFHEQYF TGTGCCAGCAGTGACCAGACCAGGGGGTTCCACGAGCAGTACTTC
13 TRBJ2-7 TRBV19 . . CASSKLGPYEQYF TGTGCCAGTAGTAAACTAGGACCCTACGAGCAGTACTTC
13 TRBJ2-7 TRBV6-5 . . CASRQAEGYEQYF TGTGCCAGCAGGCAGGCCGAGGGCTACGAGCAGTACTTC
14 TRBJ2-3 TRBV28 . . CASSFSGITDTQYF TGTGCCAGCAGTTTCTCGGGAATTACAGATACGCAGTATTTT
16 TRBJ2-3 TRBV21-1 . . CASSYRTGGATDTQYF TGTGCCAGCAGCTACCGAACAGGGGGCGCGACAGATACGCAGTATTTT
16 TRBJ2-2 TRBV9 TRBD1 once CASSDDRDRNTGELFF TGTGCCAGCAGCGACGATCGGGACAGGAACACCGGGGAGCTGTTTTTT
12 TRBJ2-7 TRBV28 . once CASSLTVYEQYF TGTGCCAGCAGCCTCACAGTTTACGAGCAGTACTTC
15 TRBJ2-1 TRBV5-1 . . CASSLNQRVMNEQFF TGCGCCAGCAGCTTGAATCAGCGGGTGATGAATGAGCAGTTCTTC
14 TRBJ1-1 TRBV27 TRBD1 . CASSSPDRDTEAFF TGTGCCAGCAGTTCACCGGACAGGGACACTGAAGCTTTCTTT
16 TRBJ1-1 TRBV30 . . CAWFKGKIGVSSEAFF TGTGCCTGGTTTAAGGGAAAGATAGGGGTCTCTTCTGAAGCTTTCTTT
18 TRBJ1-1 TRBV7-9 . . CASSSRGGSKSMNTEAFF TGTGCCAGCAGCTCAAGGGGGGGGAGTAAGAGTATGAACACTGAAGCTTTCTTT
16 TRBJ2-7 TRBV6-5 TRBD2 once CASSYTRTSGRDEQYF TGTGCCAGCAGTTACACCAGGACTAGCGGGAGGGACGAGCAGTACTTC
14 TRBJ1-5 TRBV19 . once CASSSATGFQPQHF TGTGCCAGTAGTTCCGCGACAGGTTTCCAGCCCCAGCATTTT